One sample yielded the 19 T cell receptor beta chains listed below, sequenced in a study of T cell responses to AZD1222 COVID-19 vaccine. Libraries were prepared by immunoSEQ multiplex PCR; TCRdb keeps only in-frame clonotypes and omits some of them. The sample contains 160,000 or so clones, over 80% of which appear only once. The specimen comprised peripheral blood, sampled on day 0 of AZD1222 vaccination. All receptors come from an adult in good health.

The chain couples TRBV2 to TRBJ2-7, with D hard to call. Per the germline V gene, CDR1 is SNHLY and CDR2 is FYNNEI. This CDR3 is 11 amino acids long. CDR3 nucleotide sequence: TGTGCATCTATGGGGTCCCACGAGCAGTACTTC. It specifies CASMGSHEQYF.

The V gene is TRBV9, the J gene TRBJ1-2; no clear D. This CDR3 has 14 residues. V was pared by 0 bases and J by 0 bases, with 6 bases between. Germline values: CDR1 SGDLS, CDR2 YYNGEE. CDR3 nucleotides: TGTGCCAGCAGCGTAGTAGGGACTAACTATGGCTACACCTTC. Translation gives CASSVVGTNYGYTF.

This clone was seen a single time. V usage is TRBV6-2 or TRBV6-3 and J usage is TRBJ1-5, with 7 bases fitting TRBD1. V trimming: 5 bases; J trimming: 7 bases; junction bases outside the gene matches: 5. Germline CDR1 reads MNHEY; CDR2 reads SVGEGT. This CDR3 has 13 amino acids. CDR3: CASSKGARQPQHF. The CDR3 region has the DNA TGTGCCAGCAGTAAGGGGGCGCGGCAGCCCCAGCATTTT.

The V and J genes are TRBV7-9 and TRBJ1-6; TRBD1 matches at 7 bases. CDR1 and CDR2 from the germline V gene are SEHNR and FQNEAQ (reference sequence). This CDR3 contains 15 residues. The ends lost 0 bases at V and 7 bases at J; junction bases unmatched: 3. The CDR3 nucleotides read TGTGCCAGCAGCTTAGCGTTGACAGGGAATTCACCCCTCCACTTT. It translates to CASSLALTGNSPLHF.

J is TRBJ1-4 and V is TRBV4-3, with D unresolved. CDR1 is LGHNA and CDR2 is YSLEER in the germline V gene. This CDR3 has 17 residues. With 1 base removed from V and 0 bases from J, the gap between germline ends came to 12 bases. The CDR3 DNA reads TGCGCCAGCAGCCAAGCGGCGGGATCTGCAACTAATGAAAAACTGTTTTTT. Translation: CASSQAAGSATNEKLFF.

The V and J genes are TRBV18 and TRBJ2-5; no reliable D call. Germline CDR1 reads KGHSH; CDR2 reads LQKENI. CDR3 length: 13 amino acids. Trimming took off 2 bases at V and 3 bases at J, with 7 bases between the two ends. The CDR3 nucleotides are TGTGCCAGCTCACCAAACGTCGAAGAGACCCAGTACTTC. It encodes CASSPNVEETQYF.

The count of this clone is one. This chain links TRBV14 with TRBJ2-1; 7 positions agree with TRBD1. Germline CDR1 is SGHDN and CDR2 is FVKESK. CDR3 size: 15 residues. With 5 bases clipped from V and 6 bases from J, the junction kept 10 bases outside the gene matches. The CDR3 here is CASSITGEIRNEQFF. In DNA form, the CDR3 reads TGTGCCAGCAGCATTACAGGGGAGATCCGCAATGAGCAGTTCTTC. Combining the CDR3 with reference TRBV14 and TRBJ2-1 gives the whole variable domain EAGVTQFPSHSVIEKGQTVTLRCDPISGHDNLYWYRRVMGKEIKFLLHFVKESKQDESGMPNNRFLAERTGGTYSTLKVQPAELEDSGVYFCASSITGEIRNEQFFGPGTRLTVL.

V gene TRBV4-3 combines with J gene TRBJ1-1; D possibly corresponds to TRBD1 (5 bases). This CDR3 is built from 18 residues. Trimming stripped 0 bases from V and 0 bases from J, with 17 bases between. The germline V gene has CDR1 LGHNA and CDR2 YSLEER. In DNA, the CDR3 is TGCGCCAGCAGCCAAGAGTCTGACGCAGGGCCGCTGAACACTGAAGCTTTCTTT. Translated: CASSQESDAGPLNTEAFF.

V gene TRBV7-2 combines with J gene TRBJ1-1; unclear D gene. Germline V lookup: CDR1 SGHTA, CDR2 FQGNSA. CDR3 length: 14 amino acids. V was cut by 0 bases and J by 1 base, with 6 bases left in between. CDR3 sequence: CASSLALANTEAFF. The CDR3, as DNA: TGTGCCAGCAGCTTAGCGCTTGCGAACACTGAAGCTTTCTTT.

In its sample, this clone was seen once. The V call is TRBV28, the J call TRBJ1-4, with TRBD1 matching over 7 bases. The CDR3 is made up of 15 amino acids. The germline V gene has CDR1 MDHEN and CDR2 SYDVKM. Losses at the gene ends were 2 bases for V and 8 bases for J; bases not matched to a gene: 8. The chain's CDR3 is CASSLAWAQGEKLFF. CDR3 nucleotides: TGTGCCAGCAGTTTAGCATGGGCACAGGGGGAAAAACTGTTTTTT.

CDR3 in DNA: TGTGCCAGCAGCGCTCCCGGGACAGGGAGTGAAGCGGGGATCACAGATACGCAGTATTTT. Translation gives CASSAPGTGSEAGITDTQYF. The genes are TRBV9 and TRBJ2-3, with 9 bases that match TRBD1. V dropped 3 bases and J dropped 2; count of bases not matched to a gene: 19. Germline loops: CDR1 SGDLS, CDR2 YYNGEE. The CDR3 is 20 amino acids.

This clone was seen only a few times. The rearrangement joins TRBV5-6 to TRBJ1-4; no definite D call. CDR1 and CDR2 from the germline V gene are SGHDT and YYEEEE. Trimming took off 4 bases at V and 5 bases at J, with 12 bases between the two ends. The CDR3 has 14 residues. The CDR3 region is CASSLRGQNEKLFF. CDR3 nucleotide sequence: TGTGCCAGCAGCCTCCGCGGTCAAAATGAAAAACTGTTTTTT. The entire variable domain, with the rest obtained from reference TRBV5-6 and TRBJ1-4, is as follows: DAGVTQSPTHLIKTRGQQVTLRCSPKSGHDTVSWYQQALGQGPQFIFQYYEEEERQRGNFPDRFSGHQFPNYSSELNVNALLLGDSALYLCASSLRGQNEKLFFGSGTQLSVL.

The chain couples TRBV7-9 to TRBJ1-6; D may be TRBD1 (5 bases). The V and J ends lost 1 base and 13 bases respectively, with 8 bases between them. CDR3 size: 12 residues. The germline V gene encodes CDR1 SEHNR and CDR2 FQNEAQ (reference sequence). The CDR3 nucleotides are TGTGCCAGCAGCTTAGGAGGGGAGCCCCTCCACTTT. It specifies CASSLGGEPLHF.

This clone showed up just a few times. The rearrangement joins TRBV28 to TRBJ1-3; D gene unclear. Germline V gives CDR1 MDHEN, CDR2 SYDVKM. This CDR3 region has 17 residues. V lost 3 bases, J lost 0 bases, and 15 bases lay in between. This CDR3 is CASSFGSFGSSGNTIYF. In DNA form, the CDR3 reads TGTGCCAGCAGTTTTGGGTCTTTCGGATCCTCTGGAAACACCATATATTTT.

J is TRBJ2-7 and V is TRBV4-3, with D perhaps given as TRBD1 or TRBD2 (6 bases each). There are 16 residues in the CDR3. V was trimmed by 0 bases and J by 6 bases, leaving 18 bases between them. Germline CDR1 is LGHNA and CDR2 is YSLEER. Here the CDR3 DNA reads TGCGCCAGCAGCCAAGATCTGGGGGGCCTACCAGTCGAGCAGTACTTC. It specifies CASSQDLGGLPVEQYF.

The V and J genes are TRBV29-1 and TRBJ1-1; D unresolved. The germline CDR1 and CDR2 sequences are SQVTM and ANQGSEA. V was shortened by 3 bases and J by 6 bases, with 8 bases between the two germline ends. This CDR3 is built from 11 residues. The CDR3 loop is CSVEEGSEAFF. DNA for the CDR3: TGCAGCGTTGAGGAAGGGTCTGAAGCTTTCTTT.

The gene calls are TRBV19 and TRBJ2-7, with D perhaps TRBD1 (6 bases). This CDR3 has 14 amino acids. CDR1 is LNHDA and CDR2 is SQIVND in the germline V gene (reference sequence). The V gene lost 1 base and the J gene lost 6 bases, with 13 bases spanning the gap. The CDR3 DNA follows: TGTGCCAGTAGTATAGCACAGGGTACCTCCGAGCAGTACTTC. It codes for CASSIAQGTSEQYF. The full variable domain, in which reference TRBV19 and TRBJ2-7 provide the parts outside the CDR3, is DGGITQSPKYLFRKEGQNVTLSCEQNLNHDAMYWYRQDPGQGLRLIYYSQIVNDFQKGDIAEGYSVSREKKESFPLTVTSAQKNPTAFYLCASSIAQGTSEQYFGPGTRLTVT.

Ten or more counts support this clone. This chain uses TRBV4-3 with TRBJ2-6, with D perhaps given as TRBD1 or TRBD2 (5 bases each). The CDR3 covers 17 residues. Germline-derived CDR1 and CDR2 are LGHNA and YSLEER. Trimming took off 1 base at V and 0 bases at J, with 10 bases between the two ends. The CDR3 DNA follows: TGCGCCAGCAGCCAAGCCGATGGGGGCTCTGGGGCCAACGTCCTGACTTTC. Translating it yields CASSQADGGSGANVLTF.

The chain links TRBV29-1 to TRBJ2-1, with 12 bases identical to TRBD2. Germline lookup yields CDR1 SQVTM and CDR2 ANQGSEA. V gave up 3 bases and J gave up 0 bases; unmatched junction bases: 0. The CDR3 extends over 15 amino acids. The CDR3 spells CSVEGLAGSYNEQFF. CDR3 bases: TGCAGCGTTGAGGGACTAGCGGGCTCCTACAATGAGCAGTTCTTC.